The 11 T cell receptor beta chains below were found in one sample sequenced in a study of cytomegalovirus exposure and HLA in healthy donors. PCR involved 60 Vbeta and 13 Jbeta primers. Clones were sequenced by immunoSEQ multiplex PCR, and TCRdb holds only the in-frame ones, with some missing. Among some 150,000 clones listed, about 80% were seen once. Sequenced material: PBMCs. Source of these receptors: a man aged 18 to 29 in good health and CMV-seropositive.

The CDR3 sequence: CASWDSGGGSNQPQHF. DNA for the CDR3: TGTGCCAGTTGGGACTCCGGTGGTGGTAGCAATCAGCCCCAGCATTTT. V usage is TRBV10-3 and J usage is TRBJ1-5, with D maybe TRBD1 (5 bases). Deletions cut 10 bases from V and 0 bases from J, with 19 bases between. Germline V CDR1 and CDR2: ENHRY, SYGVKD. CDR3 length: 16 amino acids.

This clone was seen only once. The chain is built from TRBV6-1 and TRBJ2-6; D might be TRBD1 (7 bases). The CDR3 has 21 residues. The germline CDR1 and CDR2 sequences are MNHNS and SASEGT. Between the trimmed V and J ends, which lost 2 bases and 2 bases, there was a span of 25 bases. The DNA of the CDR3 is TGTGCCAGCAGTGAATGGGGCAGGGGGGCCGGCTCACTAGCTGGGGCCAACGTCCTGACTTTC. It translates to CASSEWGRGAGSLAGANVLTF.

This chain joins TRBV9 and TRBJ2-7; D is possibly TRBD1 (5 bases). The CDR3 is 14 residues long. V was shortened by 0 bases and J by 2 bases, with 9 bases between the two germline ends. Germline values: CDR1 SGDLS, CDR2 YYNGEE. In DNA form, the CDR3 reads TGTGCCAGCAGCGTAGAATCCAGGGCCTACGAGCAGTACTTC. Its translation is CASSVESRAYEQYF.

The rearrangement uses TRBV4-3 and TRBJ2-3, with TRBD2 matching over 8 bases. The ends lost 0 bases at V and 6 bases at J; junction bases unmatched: 2. In germline, CDR1 is LGHNA, CDR2 YSLEER. This CDR3 region has 14 residues. The DNA of the CDR3 is TGCGCCAGCAGCCAAGATCGGGGGGGGGATACGCAGTATTTT. Protein sequence: CASSQDRGGDTQYF.

This chain's CDR3 is CASSHQVLKSGELFF. For the CDR3, the DNA is TGCGCCAGCAGCCACCAGGTCCTGAAGTCCGGGGAGCTGTTTTTT. This rearrangement joins TRBV4-1 to TRBJ2-2; D gene ambiguous. Trimming took 3 bases from V and 6 from J, leaving 14 bases between them. This CDR3 spans 15 amino acids. The germline V gene has CDR1 MGHRA and CDR2 YSYEKL.

The DNA of the CDR3 is TGTGCCAGCAGTGACCGGACAGGCGGTTATGGAAACACCATATATTTT. Residues: CASSDRTGGYGNTIYF. The chain carries TRBV2 and TRBJ1-3; 7 bases map to TRBD1. The CDR3 extends over 16 amino acids. Germline-derived CDR1 and CDR2 are SNHLY and FYNNEI. V gave up 3 bases and J gave up 3 bases; unmatched junction bases: 8.

In this sample, this clone turned up a few times. The J gene is TRBJ2-7, the V gene TRBV5-1; 9 bases are a match to TRBD1. CDR1 SGHRS and CDR2 YFSETQ come from the germline V gene. V gave up 0 bases and J gave up 3 bases; unmatched junction bases: 4. The CDR3 runs to 15 residues. Here the CDR3 DNA reads TGCGCCAGCAGCTTGGGAGGGACAGGGTTCTACGAGCAGTACTTC. It encodes CASSLGGTGFYEQYF.

The chain is built from TRBV10-3 and TRBJ2-1, with TRBD2 matching over 7 bases. Trimming at V came to 0 bases and at J to 4 bases, leaving 9 bases not matched to a gene. Germline CDR1 is ENHRY and CDR2 is SYGVKD. The CDR3 loop spans 17 amino acids. As DNA, the CDR3 is TGTGCCATCAGTGAGTCAGGACTAGGTAGCTTATACAATGAGCAGTTCTTC. Translated: CAISESGLGSLYNEQFF.

In DNA, the CDR3 is TGTGCCAGTAGTATGTTGGCGGGCGGACCTTCTTATACGCAGTATTTT. Its protein product is CASSMLAGGPSYTQYF. V gene TRBV19 combines with J gene TRBJ2-3; the D gene is possibly TRBD2 (5 bases). V was cut by 3 bases and J by 7 bases, with 20 bases left in between. CDR1 is LNHDA and CDR2 is SQIVND in the germline V gene (reference sequence). CDR3 length equals 16 residues.

The CDR3 region is CASSPLRISYNEQFF. The CDR3 region has the DNA TGTGCCAGCAGCCCGTTGCGGATTTCCTACAATGAGCAGTTCTTC. The chain recombines TRBV7-2 with TRBJ2-1, with D unclear. V lost 5 bases to trimming and J lost 1 base, with 12 bases between them. Germline V gene lookup returns CDR1 SGHTA and CDR2 FQGNSA. The CDR3 has 15 amino acids.

The rearrangement links TRBV5-4 to TRBJ2-7; a weak D match, TRBD2 (5 bases). V lost 4 bases to trimming and J lost 5 bases, with 13 bases between them. The CDR3 spans 13 residues. CDR1 and CDR2 (germline): SGHNT, YYREEE (reference sequence). CDR3 region: CASSPGVNHEQYF. In DNA form, the CDR3 reads TGTGCCAGCAGCCCCGGGGTGAACCACGAGCAGTACTTC.